The 15 T cell receptor beta chains below come from one sample, sequenced in a study of T cells expressing NK-cell markers. TCRdb re-called the 5' RACE reads; one entry per CDR3 protein, DNA not given. The specimen's table records about 540,000 distinct CDR3 sequences. The sample consisted of blood T cells: a sorted CD56 or NKG2C T cell subset, CD4+ or CD8+ T cells, or bulk PBMC T cells (not recorded which). The receptor set was obtained from a man in his late teens or twenties in good health.

CDR3 residues: CASSTRDQGAVQFF. The chain carries TRBV6-1 and TRBJ2-1; TCRdb selects TRBD1, and the lack of DNA leaves this call unchecked. Germline values: CDR1 MNHNS, CDR2 SASEGT. This CDR3 is built from 14 residues.

The V call is TRBV12-3 or TRBV12-4, the J call TRBJ1-5. There are 14 residues in the CDR3. This CDR3 is CASSSRDFNQPQHF.

The V and J genes are TRBV20-1 and TRBJ2-1; without DNA, the TCRdb call of TRBD2 cannot be checked. Germline CDR1 and CDR2: DFQATT and SNEGSKA (reference sequence). CDR3 size: 19 residues. CDR3 sequence reads: CSARAGLAGGWGGAAEQFF.

The gene calls are TRBV20-1 and TRBJ2-5; TCRdb indicates TRBD2, and absent DNA this call remains unverified. Germline CDR1 reads DFQATT; CDR2 reads SNEGSKA (reference sequence). The CDR3 covers 16 residues. CDR3: CSARDLEREGGETQYF.

The J gene is TRBJ2-1, the V gene TRBV4-2; TCRdb gives TRBD1 as the D gene, but with no DNA this cannot be confirmed. CDR3 length: 16 residues. The germline gives CDR1 LGHNA, CDR2 YNFKEQ. CDR3: CASSQEGAEIYNEQFF.

This chain links TRBV15 with TRBJ1-1. The germline V gene has CDR1 LNHNV and CDR2 YYDKDF (reference sequence). There are 13 residues in the CDR3. This CDR3 reads CATSRDPKSESFF.

The chain joins TRBV6-8 to TRBJ2-5; the D call of TRBD1 rests on TCRdb alone, since no DNA is present to check it. From germline, CDR1 is MNHGY and CDR2 SAAAGT. The CDR3 has 13 amino acids. CDR3 protein: CASSSTVVETQYF.

The V and J genes are TRBV2 and TRBJ1-2. Germline V gives CDR1 SNHLY, CDR2 FYNNEI. The CDR3 consists of 11 residues. The CDR3 sequence is CASSEFRGYTF. Together with reference TRBV2 and TRBJ1-2, the CDR3 gives the full variable domain: EPEVTQTPSHQVTQMGQEVILRCVPISNHLYFYWYRQILGQKVEFLVSFYNNEISEKSEIFDDQFSVERPDGSNFTLKIRSTKLEDSAMYFCASSEFRGYTFGSGTRLTVV.

This chain connects TRBV6-2 or TRBV6-3 to TRBJ2-1; TCRdb's D call of TRBD2 is untestable without DNA. The CDR3 totals 11 residues. In germline, CDR1 is MNHEY, CDR2 SVGEGT. The CDR3 loop is CASSPSVEQFF.

The chain uses TRBV20-1 and TRBJ2-3; TCRdb designates TRBD1, a call that cannot be tested without DNA. The CDR3 is 17 amino acids. CDR1 is DFQATT and CDR2 is SNEGSKA in the germline V gene (reference sequence). CDR3 sequence reads: CSARSRPGTGSGDTQYF.

The rearrangement links TRBV5-1 to TRBJ2-5; TCRdb returns TRBD1, unconfirmable since there is no DNA. The CDR3 spans 14 residues. Looked up from germline, CDR1 is SGHRS and CDR2 is YFSETQ. CDR3 protein: CASSLVGGVKGQYF. The whole variable domain, remainder taken from reference TRBV5-1 and TRBJ2-5, is KAGVTQTPRYLIKTRGQQVTLSCSPISGHRSVSWYQQTPGQGLQFLFEYFSETQRNKGNFPGRFSGRQFSNSRSEMNVSTLELGDSALYLCASSLVGGVKGQYFGPGTRLLVL.

The V call is TRBV7-2, the J call TRBJ2-5; TCRdb gives TRBD1 as the D gene, but with no DNA this cannot be confirmed. Germline V gene sequence: CDR1 SGHTA, CDR2 FQGNSA. The CDR3 is 15 amino acids. CDR3 amino acids: CASSRPGRGGETQYF.

The chain combines TRBV29-1 with TRBJ2-3. Germline lookup yields CDR1 SQVTM and CDR2 ANQGSEA. The CDR3 spans 13 residues. CDR3 sequence reads: CSANPLGTDTQYF.

V is TRBV5-6 and J is TRBJ2-7; as DNA is missing, the TRBD2 call by TCRdb cannot be tested. CDR3 length: 14 amino acids. Looked up from germline, CDR1 is SGHDT and CDR2 is YYEEEE. The CDR3 sequence: CASSWLAGAREQYF.

The V gene is TRBV4-3, the J gene TRBJ2-1. The CDR3 is 17 residues long. Germline V gene data show CDR1 as LGHNA and CDR2 as YSLEER. This CDR3 reads CASSQDLTGSSYNEQFF.